A selection of T cell receptor beta chains follows, all from one sample in a study of blood T cells in healthy people across ages. TCRdb ran MiXCR on the 5' RACE reads and lists one entry per CDR3 protein. The sample lists about 940,000 distinct CDR3 sequences; roughly 50% were seen once. The sequenced sample consisted of blood. The receptors originated from a man between 25 and 39 years old in good health. Each CDR3 is given with its conserved first and last residue. D genes are given only for firm matches. Size tells how often a clone was seen (once, few, many) or the class of an expanded clone, and some rows leave it out.

D,size,V,J,DNA,CDR3
TRBD1,.,TRBV20-1,TRBJ1-1,TGCAGTCCCCCACATGAGGGGGCCTTCGGCGAAGCTTTCTTT,CSPPHEGAFGEAFF
.,few,TRBV12-3/TRBV12-4,TRBJ2-7,TGTGCCAGCACCATAAAGGGAGTTTCCTACGAGCAGTACTTC,CASTIKGVSYEQYF
.,.,TRBV15,TRBJ2-5,TGTGCCACCAGCAGAGATTTGGACAGTCAAGAGACCCAGTACTTC,CATSRDLDSQETQYF
TRBD1,.,TRBV29-1,TRBJ1-5,TGCAGCGTCGGGACAGGCGGACAGCCCCAGCATTTT,CSVGTGGQPQHF
TRBD1,many,TRBV20-1,TRBJ2-1,TGCAGTGCCCAACTCTGGGACAGCACTTCTCCTGTCGATGAGCAGTTCTTC,CSAQLWDSTSPVDEQFF
.,.,TRBV12-3/TRBV12-4,TRBJ2-5,TGTGCCAGCAGGGGCCTCTGGGGAGAGCAGTACTTC,CASRGLWGEQYF
.,many,TRBV12-3/TRBV12-4,TRBJ1-1,TGTGCCAGCAGTTTTGGAGGAGGGAACACTGAAGCTTTCTTT,CASSFGGGNTEAFF
TRBD2,.,TRBV3-1,TRBJ2-5,TGTGCCAGCAGCCACTTGAGGACTAGCGGGGGGCCGATAAGCAATGAGCAGTACTTC,CASSHLRTSGGPISNEQYF
.,many,TRBV10-3,TRBJ2-7,TGTGCCATCAGTGTTACAGGGTTGTCCTACGAGCAGTACTTC,CAISVTGLSYEQYF
.,.,TRBV20-1,TRBJ2-3,TGCAGCACTGGGGCCAGGACACGTTCCTCCGGGAGCACAGATACGCAGTATTTT,CSTGARTRSSGSTDTQYF
TRBD1,.,TRBV4-1,TRBJ2-3,TGCGCCAGCAGCCGAGCGGGGACAGGGTGGACAGATACGCAGTATTTT,CASSRAGTGWTDTQYF
.,.,TRBV5-4,TRBJ2-7,TGTGCCAGCAGCTTCCGGACTATGCCCCCGGGCGAGCAGTACTTC,CASSFRTMPPGEQYF
.,.,TRBV7-2,TRBJ2-3,TGTGCCAGCAGCCTCCATGGACAGGGAGGGATAGATACGCAGTATTTT,CASSLHGQGGIDTQYF
.,.,TRBV24-1,TRBJ2-1,TGTGCCACCAGTGACTCAACCGGGACGGCCAACAATGAGCAGTTCTTC,CATSDSTGTANNEQFF
.,.,TRBV10-2,TRBJ1-2,TGCGCCAGCAGTGAGTCAGGGACGGGAGGGAATGGCTACACCTTC,CASSESGTGGNGYTF
TRBD1,.,TRBV15,TRBJ1-5,TGTGCCACCAGCAGTGGCAGGGGGCTGGGTCAGCCCCAGCATTTT,CATSSGRGLGQPQHF
.,many,TRBV4-3,TRBJ2-7,TGCGCCAGCAGCCAAGATTACAGTGGGACCTACGAGCAGTACTTC,CASSQDYSGTYEQYF
.,once,TRBV3-1,TRBJ1-6,TGTGCCAGCAGCCAAGGAAAGGATTCACCCCTCCACTTT,CASSQGKDSPLHF
.,few,TRBV27,TRBJ2-3,TGTGCCAGTCTGGGGGAATCGGATACGCAGTATTTT,CASLGESDTQYF
.,.,TRBV5-6,TRBJ2-7,TGTGCCAGCAGCTTGGCCTCAGGCGGGCCCTACGTGCAGTACTTC,CASSLASGGPYVQYF
.,.,TRBV3-1,TRBJ1-4,TGTGCCAGCAGCCAGGCGGGAAAAAAACTGTTTTTT,CASSQAGKKLFF
.,few,TRBV30,TRBJ2-2,TGTGCCTGTCTACTCGGCGGGGCTGCGGACACCGGGGAGCTGTTTTTT,CACLLGGAADTGELFF
TRBD2,.,TRBV6-5,TRBJ2-1,TGTGCCAGCAGTTACTCGAGTAGCGGGGGGGCCATGGTCGATGAGCAGTTCTTC,CASSYSSSGGAMVDEQFF
TRBD1,.,TRBV11-2,TRBJ1-6,TGTGCCAGCAGCGACAGGGCTTCACCCCTCCACTTT,CASSDRASPLHF
TRBD1,few,TRBV28,TRBJ2-7,TGTGCCAGCAGTTTGGTTCCGGGACAGGGGTGGGACGAGCAGTACTTC,CASSLVPGQGWDEQYF
.,.,TRBV27,TRBJ2-7,TGTGCCAGCACTGCGTCGGGCTTCTACGAGCAGTACTTC,CASTASGFYEQYF
TRBD2,once,TRBV11-3,TRBJ2-1,TGTGCCAGCAGCTTAGGGGCTAGCGGTGACTTCTATGAGCAGTTCTTC,CASSLGASGDFYEQFF
TRBD1,.,TRBV5-1,TRBJ2-5,TGCGCCAGCACCTCGGGACAGTCCAACGAGCGGTACTTC,CASTSGQSNERYF